The 5 T cell receptor beta chains below come from one sample, sequenced in a study of response to subunit inactivated influenza vaccine listed by TCRdb under 2018. The method was RT-PCR. Data came from an Illumina HiSeq 2500. TCRdb ran its own pipeline on the public reads, namely fastp trimming at Q25 and MiXCR clone calling, and kept in-frame beta chains. Each CDR3 protein gets just one entry, which takes the most common genes and DNA from the rows behind it. Here the sample has around 520,000 distinct CDR3 sequences; 12% occur a single time. The ten most abundant clones make up about 9.4% of the sample. This specimen consisted of PBMCs from blood, obtained on the day of vaccination. Source of these receptors: a man aged 50 to 59 who received an inactivated influenza vaccine. Donor details come from another sample of the same person, matched by shared clones.

The rearrangement uses TRBV6-2 or TRBV6-3 and TRBJ2-5; TRBD2 agrees at 8 bases. The CDR3 sequence is 15 residues long. CDR1 and CDR2 (germline): MNHEY, SVGEGT. The ends lost 1 base at V and 4 bases at J; junction bases unmatched: 5. In DNA form, the CDR3 reads TGTGCCAGCAGTTACTTCGGGACTAGAGGAGAGACCCAGTACTTC. This codes for CASSYFGTRGETQYF.

This clonotype was seen repeatedly, ten times or more. This rearrangement joins TRBV4-3 to TRBJ2-6; D uncertain. CDR3 length: 15 amino acids. Germline V gene sequence: CDR1 LGHNA, CDR2 YSLEER. V was shortened by 1 base and J by 0 bases, with 4 bases between the two germline ends. The DNA for the CDR3 is TGCGCCAGCAGCCAAGGTTCCTCTGGGGCCAACGTCCTGACTTTC. Translating it yields CASSQGSSGANVLTF.

V usage is TRBV29-1 and J usage is TRBJ2-7; 8 bases align to TRBD1. Trimming removed 5 bases from V and 3 bases from J; junction bases left unmatched: 6. CDR1 and CDR2 (germline): SQVTM, ANQGSEA. This CDR3 spans 13 amino acids. In DNA form, the CDR3 reads TGCAGCGTTAAAGGACAGGGACTCTACGAGCAGTACTTC. This sequence encodes CSVKGQGLYEQYF.

This clonotype was counted only a few times. V usage is TRBV27 and J usage is TRBJ2-5; unclear D gene. The CDR3 spans 13 residues. Germline V gives CDR1 MNHEY, CDR2 SMNVEV (reference sequence). V shed 6 bases and J shed 2 bases, with 10 bases lying between them. The DNA for the CDR3 is TGTGCCAGCAGGGGGTATCCTCAAGAGACCCAGTACTTC. Protein: CASRGYPQETQYF.

The gene calls are TRBV28 and TRBJ2-3; tentatively, D is TRBD1 (6 bases). Deletions cut 6 bases from V and 5 bases from J, with 15 bases between. Looked up from germline, CDR1 is MDHEN and CDR2 is SYDVKM. The CDR3 extends over 14 amino acids. CDR3 coding DNA: TGTGCCAGCAGCCGACGAGGGGGTGGAGATACGCAGTATTTT. This codes for CASSRRGGGDTQYF.